This T cell receptor (beta chain) originates from a study of T-cell reconstitution after alpha-beta-depleted transplantation in children. Unique molecular identifiers tagged the TCRbeta library. TCRdb reanalysed the PCR reads using MiXCR and keeps one entry per CDR3 protein. Among around 500,000 distinct CDR3 sequences listed, under 15% were seen once. Sequenced material: PBMCs from the stem cell graft donor, taken from the stem cell graft. The source is a human donor who donated a stem cell graft to a child with combined immunodeficiency.

CDR3 in amino acids: CSAIAPGSKSPTPHTDTQYF. CDR3 bases: TGCAGTGCTATCGCCCCGGGCTCAAAAAGTCCCACACCACACACAGATACGCAGTATTTT. This chain uses TRBV20-1 with TRBJ2-3; D not resolved. Germline-derived CDR1 and CDR2 are DFQATT and SNEGSKA (reference sequence). This CDR3 has 20 amino acids. V was pared by 4 bases and J by 2 bases, with 31 bases between.